This is a list of T cell receptor beta chains from one sample in a study of T cells in Graves' hyperthyroidism and ophthalmopathy. TCRdb fed the multiplex PCR reads into MiXCR, producing one record per CDR3 protein. The sample holds around 270,000 distinct CDR3 sequences, approximately 18% seen once. The sequenced sample consisted of blood. These receptors came from a man between 45 and 60 years old with Graves' ophthalmopathy. The CDR3 runs from the conserved cysteine through the conserved F or W. The D gene is left open where the match is weak. Size is stated for part of the rows, as once, few or many counts, or as a class when the clone is expanded.

j_gene: TRBJ2-7
len: 15
d_gene: TRBD1
abundance: -
v_gene: TRBV10-3
CDR3nt: TGTGCCATCAGAGACCAGGGGGTTCTTTCCTACGAGCAGTACTTC
CDR3aa: CAIRDQGVLSYEQYF

j_gene: TRBJ1-6
len: 17
d_gene: -
abundance: many
v_gene: TRBV11-2
CDR3nt: TGTGCCAGCAGCCCTCGGCGGCAGAGCTCCTATAATTCACCCCTCCACTTT
CDR3aa: CASSPRRQSSYNSPLHF

j_gene: TRBJ2-1
len: 16
d_gene: -
abundance: few
v_gene: TRBV15
CDR3nt: TGTGCCACCAGCAGAGATCTGACTGTTACTTACAATGAGCAGTTCTTC
CDR3aa: CATSRDLTVTYNEQFF

j_gene: TRBJ2-7
len: 15
d_gene: TRBD1
abundance: few
v_gene: TRBV20-1
CDR3nt: TGCAGTGCTACTCGGGACAGGGGGAGCGGGGGCGATCAGTACTTC
CDR3aa: CSATRDRGSGGDQYF

j_gene: TRBJ2-5
len: 17
d_gene: TRBD2
abundance: -
v_gene: TRBV5-1
CDR3nt: TGCGCCAGCAGCTTGGACGGGACTAGCGGATACCAAGAGACCCAGTACTTC
CDR3aa: CASSLDGTSGYQETQYF

j_gene: TRBJ2-7
len: 13
d_gene: -
abundance: many
v_gene: TRBV11-2
CDR3nt: TGTGCCAGCAGCTCCTCTGCAGGGTCTGGGCAGTACTTC
CDR3aa: CASSSSAGSGQYF

j_gene: TRBJ1-1
len: 13
d_gene: -
abundance: few
v_gene: TRBV15
CDR3nt: TGTGCCACCGGAGAGGGCCCCCTGAGAGAAGCTTTCTTT
CDR3aa: CATGEGPLREAFF

j_gene: TRBJ2-7
len: 14
d_gene: TRBD2
abundance: once
v_gene: TRBV5-1
CDR3nt: TGCGCCAGCAGAAAAAGCGGGAGGATCGACGAGCAGTACTTC
CDR3aa: CASRKSGRIDEQYF

j_gene: TRBJ1-6
len: 14
d_gene: -
abundance: few
v_gene: TRBV5-4
CDR3nt: TGTGCCAGCAGCTACGCAGGGCAAGATTCACCCCTCCACTTT
CDR3aa: CASSYAGQDSPLHF

j_gene: TRBJ2-3
len: 16
d_gene: TRBD2
abundance: few
v_gene: TRBV5-1
CDR3nt: TGCGCCAGCAGCCAAACTAGCGGACCTGTCACAGATACGCAGTATTTT
CDR3aa: CASSQTSGPVTDTQYF

j_gene: TRBJ2-2
len: 15
d_gene: TRBD2
abundance: -
v_gene: TRBV18
CDR3nt: TGTGCCAGCTCACCTCGGGAAACTAGCGCCGGGGAGCTGTTTTTT
CDR3aa: CASSPRETSAGELFF

j_gene: TRBJ2-7
len: 14
d_gene: TRBD2
abundance: many
v_gene: TRBV14
CDR3nt: TGTGCCAGCAGCAATAGCGGGACGTCCTACGAGCAGTACTTC
CDR3aa: CASSNSGTSYEQYF

j_gene: TRBJ2-2
len: 17
d_gene: -
abundance: once
v_gene: TRBV4-1
CDR3nt: TGCGCCAGCAGCCAACCCCCAGGGTTTAGACCCACCGGGGAGCTGTTTTTT
CDR3aa: CASSQPPGFRPTGELFF

j_gene: TRBJ1-6
len: 16
d_gene: -
abundance: few
v_gene: TRBV4-1
CDR3nt: TGCGCCAGCAGCCAAGGGCAAACACGGGATAATTCACCCCTCCACTTT
CDR3aa: CASSQGQTRDNSPLHF

j_gene: TRBJ2-5
len: 14
d_gene: TRBD1
abundance: few
v_gene: TRBV28
CDR3nt: TGTGCCAGCAGTTGGGACAGGGAAGATGGGACCCAGTACTTC
CDR3aa: CASSWDREDGTQYF

j_gene: TRBJ1-1
len: 16
d_gene: TRBD1
abundance: many
v_gene: TRBV5-1
CDR3nt: TGCGCCAGCAGCTTGTCGACAGGGGGCTGGAACACTGAAGCTTTCTTT
CDR3aa: CASSLSTGGWNTEAFF

j_gene: TRBJ1-4
len: 13
d_gene: TRBD1
abundance: -
v_gene: TRBV7-9
CDR3nt: TGTGCCAGCAGCTGGACAGGGGGTGAAAAACTGTTTTTT
CDR3aa: CASSWTGGEKLFF

j_gene: TRBJ1-4
len: 13
d_gene: TRBD1
abundance: many
v_gene: TRBV28
CDR3nt: TGTGCCAGCAGACAGGGGGGGGATGAAAAACTGTTTTTT
CDR3aa: CASRQGGDEKLFF

j_gene: TRBJ2-5
len: 14
d_gene: TRBD1
abundance: many
v_gene: TRBV11-3
CDR3nt: TGTGCCAGCAGCGCCGGGACAGCCCAAGAGACCCAGTACTTC
CDR3aa: CASSAGTAQETQYF

j_gene: TRBJ1-3
len: 15
d_gene: -
abundance: -
v_gene: TRBV18
CDR3nt: TGTGCCAGCTCACCAGGCGACAGCTCTGGAAACACCATATATTTT
CDR3aa: CASSPGDSSGNTIYF

j_gene: TRBJ2-1
len: 14
d_gene: -
abundance: -
v_gene: TRBV7-9
CDR3nt: TGTGCCAGCAGCTTGGACTCTACCTCTTGGGAGCAGTTCTTC
CDR3aa: CASSLDSTSWEQFF

j_gene: TRBJ2-1
len: 14
d_gene: TRBD2
abundance: -
v_gene: TRBV28
CDR3nt: TGTGCCAGCAGTTTACTAGCGGGAGCCGGGGAGCAGTTCTTC
CDR3aa: CASSLLAGAGEQFF

j_gene: TRBJ1-5
len: 15
d_gene: -
abundance: many
v_gene: TRBV28
CDR3nt: TGTGCCAGCACCCAACCAGGGATTAGCAATCAGCCCCAGCATTTT
CDR3aa: CASTQPGISNQPQHF

j_gene: TRBJ2-2
len: 14
d_gene: -
abundance: few
v_gene: TRBV9
CDR3nt: TGTGCCAGCAGCGAGGGAGTCCTTACCGGGGAGCTGTTTTTT
CDR3aa: CASSEGVLTGELFF

j_gene: TRBJ1-1
len: 12
d_gene: -
abundance: -
v_gene: TRBV10-3
CDR3nt: TGTGCCATTCGACAGATGAACACTGAAGCTTTCTTT
CDR3aa: CAIRQMNTEAFF

j_gene: TRBJ2-3
len: 13
d_gene: -
abundance: many
v_gene: TRBV7-8
CDR3nt: TGTGCCAGCAGCTTAGCGCGGGGAGATACGCAGTATTTT
CDR3aa: CASSLARGDTQYF

j_gene: TRBJ1-1
len: 15
d_gene: TRBD1
abundance: many
v_gene: TRBV7-2
CDR3nt: TGTGCCAGCAGCGTTGGACAGGGCCTCCCCCCTGAAGCTTTCTTT
CDR3aa: CASSVGQGLPPEAFF

j_gene: TRBJ1-1
len: 15
d_gene: TRBD1
abundance: few
v_gene: TRBV24-1
CDR3nt: TGTGCCACCAGTGACCTCAGGGGGGCGAACACTGAAGCTTTCTTT
CDR3aa: CATSDLRGANTEAFF

j_gene: TRBJ2-7
len: 14
d_gene: -
abundance: -
v_gene: TRBV9
CDR3nt: TGTGCCAGCAGCATCGAGCAGGCCTCCTACGAGCAGTACTTC
CDR3aa: CASSIEQASYEQYF

j_gene: TRBJ1-5
len: 13
d_gene: -
abundance: -
v_gene: TRBV6-1
CDR3nt: TGTGCCAGCACCGACTATAGCAATCAGCCCCACCATTTT
CDR3aa: CASTDYSNQPHHF

j_gene: TRBJ2-3
len: 15
d_gene: -
abundance: many
v_gene: TRBV5-1
CDR3nt: TGCGCCAGCAGCGGATCCGGGACTTCCACAGATACGCAGTATTTT
CDR3aa: CASSGSGTSTDTQYF

j_gene: TRBJ2-2
len: 16
d_gene: TRBD2
abundance: few
v_gene: TRBV10-1
CDR3nt: TGCGCCAGCAGTTCTACCGGGACTAGTAACACCGGGGAGCTGTTTTTT
CDR3aa: CASSSTGTSNTGELFF

j_gene: TRBJ1-2
len: 16
d_gene: TRBD1
abundance: few
v_gene: TRBV7-9
CDR3nt: TGTGCCAGCAGCCCTTTCCCGGGACAGATTAACTATGGCTACACCTTC
CDR3aa: CASSPFPGQINYGYTF

j_gene: TRBJ2-4
len: 15
d_gene: -
abundance: -
v_gene: TRBV13
CDR3nt: TGTGCCAGCAGCCGGACATGGGACGGCAAAAACATTCAGTACTTC
CDR3aa: CASSRTWDGKNIQYF

j_gene: TRBJ2-6
len: 19
d_gene: TRBD1
abundance: few
v_gene: TRBV27
CDR3nt: TGTGCCAGCAGTTTCACCGGGACAGGGGCTCACTCTGGGGCCAACGTCCTGACTTTC
CDR3aa: CASSFTGTGAHSGANVLTF

j_gene: TRBJ1-2
len: 13
d_gene: -
abundance: -
v_gene: TRBV12-3/TRBV12-4
CDR3nt: TGTGCCAGCAGTAACATCGTTCGGTTTGGCTACACCTTC
CDR3aa: CASSNIVRFGYTF

j_gene: TRBJ2-7
len: 15
d_gene: TRBD1
abundance: many
v_gene: TRBV6-6
CDR3nt: TGTGCCAGCAGTTACTCAGGGGACAGCCGATACGAGCAGTACTTC
CDR3aa: CASSYSGDSRYEQYF

j_gene: TRBJ2-1
len: 16
d_gene: TRBD2
abundance: few
v_gene: TRBV7-2
CDR3nt: TGTGCCAGCAGGTTCCCAGGACTAGCGGCGTACAATGAGCAGTTCTTC
CDR3aa: CASRFPGLAAYNEQFF

j_gene: TRBJ2-5
len: 12
d_gene: -
abundance: -
v_gene: TRBV20-1
CDR3nt: TGCAGTGCTCAACCACTAAAAGAGACCCAGTACTTC
CDR3aa: CSAQPLKETQYF

j_gene: TRBJ1-2
len: 12
d_gene: -
abundance: -
v_gene: TRBV29-1
CDR3nt: TGCAGCGTTCCTCAAGGAGGGCTGGGCTACACCTTC
CDR3aa: CSVPQGGLGYTF

j_gene: TRBJ2-7
len: 20
d_gene: TRBD2
abundance: -
v_gene: TRBV28
CDR3nt: TGTGCCAGCAGTTTACCCCTCGCGTGGCTACAGGGACTAGCGGCCTACGAGCAGTACTTC
CDR3aa: CASSLPLAWLQGLAAYEQYF

j_gene: TRBJ1-6
len: 17
d_gene: TRBD1
abundance: many
v_gene: TRBV2
CDR3nt: TGTGCCAGCAGTGATCCGGGAACGACAGGGCGAAGGACACCCCTCCACTTT
CDR3aa: CASSDPGTTGRRTPLHF

j_gene: TRBJ1-6
len: 14
d_gene: TRBD1
abundance: few
v_gene: TRBV5-5
CDR3nt: TGTGCCAGCAGCGGAGGGGGCGCCGGATCACCCCTCCACTTT
CDR3aa: CASSGGGAGSPLHF

j_gene: TRBJ2-1
len: 18
d_gene: TRBD2
abundance: many
v_gene: TRBV11-2
CDR3nt: TGTGCCAGCAGCTTAGGAGGAACGTCGGGAGGGATCTACAATGAGCAGTTCTTC
CDR3aa: CASSLGGTSGGIYNEQFF

j_gene: TRBJ2-1
len: 12
d_gene: -
abundance: few
v_gene: TRBV9
CDR3nt: TGTGCCAGCGGCGGACGGAACAATGAGCAGTTCTTC
CDR3aa: CASGGRNNEQFF

j_gene: TRBJ1-1
len: 14
d_gene: TRBD1
abundance: many
v_gene: TRBV7-8
CDR3nt: TGTGCCAGCACCCTACAGGGGGCGAGCACTGAAGCTTTCTTT
CDR3aa: CASTLQGASTEAFF

j_gene: TRBJ1-4
len: 15
d_gene: -
abundance: many
v_gene: TRBV7-2
CDR3nt: TGTGCCAGCAGCTTAGCGCTCGGAACTAATGAAAAACTGTTTTTT
CDR3aa: CASSLALGTNEKLFF

j_gene: TRBJ2-2
len: 15
d_gene: TRBD2
abundance: few
v_gene: TRBV20-1
CDR3nt: TGCAGTGCTAGAGGAGCGGGAGGAATCACCGGGGAGCTGTTTTTT
CDR3aa: CSARGAGGITGELFF

j_gene: TRBJ2-7
len: 15
d_gene: TRBD1
abundance: many
v_gene: TRBV2
CDR3nt: TGTGCCAGCACTGGAGGGGGACAGGGGGGCTACGAGCAGTACTTC
CDR3aa: CASTGGGQGGYEQYF

j_gene: TRBJ2-7
len: 14
d_gene: -
abundance: -
v_gene: TRBV7-9
CDR3nt: TGTGCCAGCAGCTTCCGGGACGGCCCGGGGGAGCAGTACTTC
CDR3aa: CASSFRDGPGEQYF

j_gene: TRBJ2-1
len: 12
d_gene: -
abundance: -
v_gene: TRBV5-1
CDR3nt: TGCGCCAGCACCCAGAACTACAATGAGCAGTTCTTC
CDR3aa: CASTQNYNEQFF